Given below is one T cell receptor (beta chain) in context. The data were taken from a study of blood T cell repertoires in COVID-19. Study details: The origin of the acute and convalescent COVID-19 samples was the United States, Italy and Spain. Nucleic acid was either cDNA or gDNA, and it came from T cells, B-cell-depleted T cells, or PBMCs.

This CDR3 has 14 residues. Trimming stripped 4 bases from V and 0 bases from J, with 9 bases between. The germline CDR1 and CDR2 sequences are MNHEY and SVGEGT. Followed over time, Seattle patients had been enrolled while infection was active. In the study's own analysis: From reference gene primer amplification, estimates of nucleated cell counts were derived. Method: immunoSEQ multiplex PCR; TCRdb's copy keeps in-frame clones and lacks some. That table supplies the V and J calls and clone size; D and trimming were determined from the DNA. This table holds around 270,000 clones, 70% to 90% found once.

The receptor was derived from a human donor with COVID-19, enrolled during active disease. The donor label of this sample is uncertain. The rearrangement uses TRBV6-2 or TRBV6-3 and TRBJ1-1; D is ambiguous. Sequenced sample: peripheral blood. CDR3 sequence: CASSSPSVNTEAFF. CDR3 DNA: TGTGCCAGCAGTTCCCCCAGCGTGAACACTGAAGCTTTCTTT.